This is a list of T cell receptor beta chains from one sample in a study of blood T cells in healthy people across ages. TCRdb passed the 5' RACE reads through MiXCR, listing each CDR3 protein once. The table records around 780,000 distinct CDR3 sequences, under 30% of them present only once. These data also formed part of another study, on T cells of mothers and their children.

Input material: blood. Every receptor here comes from a boy aged 5-17 years in good health. Both conserved end residues are part of each CDR3. D genes are given only for firm matches. Clone sizes are given selectively: once, few, many, or a class where the clone is expanded.

CDR3 length,clone size,D gene,J gene,V gene,CDR3 DNA,CDR3 protein
15,few,.,TRBJ2-5,TRBV5-1,TGCGCCAGCAGCTTGATGAGGCCAGACCAAGAGACCCAGTACTTC,CASSLMRPDQETQYF
14,.,.,TRBJ1-2,TRBV12-3/TRBV12-4,TGTGCCAGCAGTTTCAGGGAAACTAACTATGGCTACACCTTC,CASSFRETNYGYTF
14,few,TRBD1,TRBJ2-5,TRBV10-3,TGTGCCATCAGCGGGACAGAACTACAAGAGACCCAGTACTTC,CAISGTELQETQYF
14,.,TRBD2,TRBJ2-2,TRBV10-3,TGTGCCATCAAGCCGGGACTAGCCGGCGGGGAGCTGTTTTTT,CAIKPGLAGGELFF
13,.,.,TRBJ1-1,TRBV5-1,TGCGCCAGCAGCTTTCAGTCAGACACTGAAGCTTTCTTT,CASSFQSDTEAFF
15,.,TRBD2,TRBJ2-5,TRBV5-4,TGTGCCAGCAGCTCCCCCACGGGGGGGAAAGAGACCCAGTACTTC,CASSSPTGGKETQYF
17,few,.,TRBJ1-3,TRBV2,TGTGCCAGCAGTGTGTTTCGGCGGACCCTCTCTGGAAACACCATATATTTT,CASSVFRRTLSGNTIYF
15,few,TRBD1,TRBJ2-7,TRBV18,TGTGCCAGCTCACCAAGGACAGGGCCCTCCTACGAGCAGTACTTC,CASSPRTGPSYEQYF
13,few,.,TRBJ2-1,TRBV27,TGTGCCAGCGGATGGAGGGTGCGGAATGAGCAGTTCTTC,CASGWRVRNEQFF
14,.,.,TRBJ1-2,TRBV2,TGTGCCAGCAGAGGGGTAGAACCTAACTATGGCTACACCTTC,CASRGVEPNYGYTF
13,.,.,TRBJ1-1,TRBV12-3/TRBV12-4,TGTGCCAGCAGTCTACAGGTTGCCACTGAAGCTTTCTTT,CASSLQVATEAFF
14,.,.,TRBJ1-2,TRBV5-1,TGCGCCAGCAGCTTGGGTCAGGATGGCGGCGGCTACACCTTC,CASSLGQDGGGYTF
15,.,.,TRBJ2-7,TRBV9,TGTGCCAGCAGCGTTTCGTTTGGACCTAACTACGAGCAGTACTTC,CASSVSFGPNYEQYF
15,few,TRBD1,TRBJ1-5,TRBV19,TGTGCCAGTAGCCGGCCCGGGACAGGGGAAAGGCCCCAGCATTTT,CASSRPGTGERPQHF
13,.,.,TRBJ2-2,TRBV20-1,TGCAGTGCTAGACGCACGAACACCGGGGAGCTGTTTTTT,CSARRTNTGELFF
14,.,.,TRBJ2-1,TRBV7-3,TGTGCCAGCAGCTCCCAGGGTGCGGGCAATGAGCAGTTCTTC,CASSSQGAGNEQFF
19,few,TRBD2,TRBJ2-2,TRBV4-1,TGCGCCAGCAGTCCTCTAGCGGGGGGGAGGTCGGGCTTCACCGGGGAGCTGTTTTTT,CASSPLAGGRSGFTGELFF
9,.,.,TRBJ1-2,TRBV25-1,TGTGCCACCGGGGATGGCTACACCTTC,CATGDGYTF
17,few,.,TRBJ1-2,TRBV11-2,TGTGCCAGCAGCTTAGAGGTTTTTGTGGACTCTAACTATGGCTACACCTTC,CASSLEVFVDSNYGYTF
14,.,TRBD1,TRBJ2-2,TRBV27,TGTGCCAGCAGCCAGGGGGCCCCGGCCGGGGAGCTGTTTTTT,CASSQGAPAGELFF
14,.,TRBD1,TRBJ2-5,TRBV29-1,TGCAGCGGAAGGGGACAGGGGGCAGGGGAGACCCAGTACTTC,CSGRGQGAGETQYF
14,few,.,TRBJ2-3,TRBV10-3,TGTGCCATCAGTGCACAGTACAGCACAGATACGCAGTATTTT,CAISAQYSTDTQYF
13,.,.,TRBJ2-7,TRBV25-1,TGTGCCAGCAGTGAGACAGGAGACTACGAGCAGTACTTC,CASSETGDYEQYF
16,few,.,TRBJ1-4,TRBV3-1,TGTGCCAGCAGCCAAGATCCCCCCGGGGGGGTTGAAAAACTGTTTTTT,CASSQDPPGGVEKLFF
13,few,.,TRBJ1-2,TRBV21-1,TGTGCCAGCATTTCCGGGGCGTGCTGTGGCTACACCTTC,CASISGACCGYTF
16,few,.,TRBJ2-7,TRBV7-2,TGTGCCAGCAGCTTAGGGTTGGCCGCAGGGATCTACGAGCAGTACTTC,CASSLGLAAGIYEQYF
14,.,.,TRBJ2-1,TRBV20-1,TGCAGTGCTAGAGATGCGTTCTCCTACAATGAGCAGTTCTTC,CSARDAFSYNEQFF
13,few,.,TRBJ2-4,TRBV13,TGTGCCAGCAGCCGGGTTGACAAAAACATTCAGTACTTC,CASSRVDKNIQYF
16,few,TRBD1,TRBJ1-3,TRBV15,TGTGCCACCAGCAGCTTCGGGACAGCCTCTGGAAACACCATATATTTT,CATSSFGTASGNTIYF
14,.,.,TRBJ2-5,TRBV5-1,TGCGCCAGCAGCTCCAACCCCAGGGTTGAGACCCAGTACTTC,CASSSNPRVETQYF
15,.,.,TRBJ1-2,TRBV4-1,TGCGCCAGCAGCCCTACAGCGACTGATAACTATGGCTACACCTTC,CASSPTATDNYGYTF
16,.,TRBD2,TRBJ2-5,TRBV4-1,TGCGCCAGCAGCCAAGATAGGGCTAGCGGGGGAGAGACCCAGTACTTC,CASSQDRASGGETQYF